This TCR beta chain emerged from a study of shared clonotypes between healthy human individuals. Study-wide points: Sharing across four donors was highest in naive CD4 (approximately 5%) and lowest in memory CD8 (about 0.4%). Across subsets, estimated richness was generally greater for naive than for memory populations.

A note on this clone: The target antigen is unknown.

The protocol was immunoSEQ multiplex PCR, while the TCRdb copy is restricted to in-frame clones and leaves out a portion. The sample contains 2 million to 2.5 million clones, approximately 93% of which appear only once. The receptor was derived from a man younger than 30 in good health. Some clones in this sample may be carry-over from other donors' samples. What was sequenced was naive CD4+ T cells from PBMCs. Specified subset: CD45RA+ positively selected.

CDR3 amino acids: CASSRLAAGTDTQYF. The CDR3, as DNA: TGTGCCAGCAGTCGACTAGCGGCAGGCACAGATACGCAGTATTTT. The chain combines TRBV28 with TRBJ2-3; 9 bases agree with TRBD2. The CDR3 totals 15 residues. V was clipped by 5 bases and J by 1 base; unmatched bases: 4. Germline CDR1 reads MDHEN; CDR2 reads SYDVKM.